These 25 T cell receptor beta chains share one sample of origin, sequenced in a study of metastatic and nonmetastatic thyroid tumors. MiXCR re-clonotyped the PCR reads for TCRdb. The sample contains about 30,000 clones, roughly 3.7% of which appear only once. Until they underwent thyroid surgery, no patient had received any treatment. The material sequenced was blood. The receptors were sampled from a female donor with papillary thyroid cancer or a benign thyroid nodule (not recorded which). Some clones in this sample may be carry-over from other donors' samples.

This clone was found many times. The chain couples TRBV5-6 to TRBJ2-3, with 10 bases fitting TRBD2. V lost 0 bases and J lost 3; bases outside the gene matches: 7. Germline CDR1 SGHDT, CDR2 YYEEEE. CDR3 length equals 17 residues. CDR3 protein: CASSLGGLAGVTDTQYF. The DNA of the CDR3 is TGTGCCAGCAGCTTGGGGGGTCTAGCGGGAGTAACAGATACGCAGTATTTT.

This clone ranks as medium-sized. In DNA, the CDR3 is TGTGCCAGCAGTGAGAGGACAGGTACCTACGAGCAGTACTTC. Its translation is CASSERTGTYEQYF. The chain combines TRBV6-1 with TRBJ2-7, with 7 positions matching TRBD1. J lost 2 bases, V lost 3 bases, and 4 bases had no gene match. This CDR3 has 14 amino acids. Germline V gives CDR1 MNHNS, CDR2 SASEGT.

This clone was detected only a few times. V usage is TRBV4-2 and J usage is TRBJ1-4; D is undetermined. The germline V gene encodes CDR1 LGHNA and CDR2 YNFKEQ. V lost 0 bases, J lost 8 bases, and 16 bases lay in between. The length of the CDR3 is 16 residues. For the CDR3, the DNA is TGTGCCAGCAGCCAAGATGGAGGAACAACTCGGGAAAAACTGTTTTTT. It translates to CASSQDGGTTREKLFF.

The chain employs TRBV5-1 and TRBJ2-7; possibly TRBD2 for D (6 bases). This CDR3 comprises 16 residues. Trimming pared 0 bases from V and 1 base from J, leaving 14 bases between. Germline loops: CDR1 SGHRS, CDR2 YFSETQ. The CDR3 region is CASSLGGGGVSYEQYF. In DNA form, the CDR3 reads TGCGCCAGCAGCTTGGGGGGTGGCGGGGTTTCCTACGAGCAGTACTTC.

The chain couples TRBV30 to TRBJ2-7; D unclear. Trimming removed 2 bases at V and 5 bases at J, with 7 bases between. From germline, CDR1 is GTSNPN and CDR2 SVGIG (reference sequence). The CDR3 totals 11 residues. In nucleotides, the CDR3 is TGTGCCTGGAGTCCCATGGACGAGCAGTACTTC. As protein: CAWSPMDEQYF.

This clone was found a few times. The chain combines TRBV12-3 or TRBV12-4 with TRBJ1-5; no reliable D call. CDR3 length: 12 residues. V was trimmed by 3 bases and J by 5 bases, leaving 5 bases between them. This chain's CDR3 is CASSFTDQPQHF. The CDR3 coding sequence is TGTGCCAGCAGTTTTACCGATCAGCCCCAGCATTTT.

This clone occurred a few times. The chain recombines TRBV28 with TRBJ1-2, with 10 bases lining up with TRBD1. The V gene's germline CDR1 is MDHEN and CDR2 SYDVKM. After removal of 3 bases from V and 10 bases from J, the junction contained 11 bases not matched to a gene. CDR3 length equals 15 residues. The chain's CDR3 is CASSLGWTGGIAYTF. CDR3 nucleotides: TGTGCCAGCAGTTTGGGTTGGACAGGGGGGATAGCCTACACCTTC.

At least ten counts were recorded for this clone. The chain couples TRBV30 to TRBJ2-1; no clear D gene. Deletions cut 5 bases from V and 0 bases from J, with 11 bases between. The germline V gene encodes CDR1 GTSNPN and CDR2 SVGIG (reference sequence). The CDR3 covers 14 residues. The CDR3 region has the DNA TGTGCCTGGGGTCCGGCGAGCTCCTACAATGAGCAGTTCTTC. It specifies CAWGPASSYNEQFF.

V usage is TRBV28 and J usage is TRBJ1-2; TRBD1 matches at 8 bases. This CDR3 is built from 16 residues. The J segment lost 6 bases and the V segment lost 5 bases, leaving 14 bases of the junction unmatched. Germline lookup yields CDR1 MDHEN and CDR2 SYDVKM. The CDR3 loop reads CASSTYTGTGADGYTF. For the CDR3, the DNA is TGTGCCAGCAGTACCTACACCGGGACAGGAGCGGATGGCTACACCTTC.

This clone was recorded many times. This chain connects TRBV11-3 to TRBJ1-1; D ambiguous. CDR3 size: 13 residues. Deletions cut 2 bases from V and 7 bases from J, with 11 bases between. Germline loops: CDR1 SGHNT, CDR2 YENEEA. The CDR3 spells CASSLRSSSEAFF. CDR3 in DNA: TGTGCCAGCAGCTTAAGGTCCAGCAGTGAAGCTTTCTTT.

This clone occurred many times. This sequence joins TRBV3-1 and TRBJ1-1, with D unclear. Germline-derived CDR1 and CDR2 are LGHDT and YNNKEL (reference sequence). Trimming stripped 1 base from V and 1 base from J, with 4 bases between. There are 13 residues in the CDR3. For the CDR3, the DNA is TGTGCCAGCAGCCAAGGGAGGAACACTGAAGCTTTCTTT. Protein product: CASSQGRNTEAFF.

The sample holds a few counts of this clone. This chain connects TRBV6-2 or TRBV6-3 to TRBJ2-5; TRBD1 aligns across 8 bases. Germline CDR1 and CDR2: MNHEY and SVGEGT. The CDR3 is 15 residues long. With V trimmed by 8 bases and J by 2 bases, 10 bases remained unmatched. CDR3 loop: CASRKDRVGQETQYF. The CDR3 coding sequence is TGTGCCAGCCGAAAGGACAGGGTTGGGCAAGAGACCCAGTACTTC.

Notes on this clone: One end of the junction varies from germline; a read error may be responsible. V and J are TRBV28 and TRBJ1-5, with D perhaps TRBD1 (6 bases). Germline assignment: CDR1 MDHEN and CDR2 SYDVKM. The length of the CDR3 is 17 residues. The CDR3 sequence: CASSSPSAGESNHPQHF. CDR3 sequence (DNA): TGTGCCAGCAGTTCCCCCTCGGCAGGGGAGAGCAATCATCCCCAGCATTTT.

V gene TRBV20-1 combines with J gene TRBJ2-1, with 8 bases identical to TRBD2. CDR1 and CDR2 from the germline V gene are DFQATT and SNEGSKA (reference sequence). The CDR3 totals 13 residues. The CDR3 sequence is CRGATGGLDEQFF. CDR3 nucleotide sequence: TGCAGGGGGGCAACGGGAGGGTTGGATGAGCAGTTCTTC.

There are a few counts of this clone. A junction boundary mismatches the germline segment, possibly from a read error. This chain uses TRBV7-8 with TRBJ2-2, with a possible D match to TRBD2 (5 bases). This CDR3 comprises 17 residues. Germline CDR1 is SGHVS and CDR2 is FQNEAQ. The CDR3 region has the DNA TGTGCCAGCATCCCAGTGGGTAGGACTCTCAACACCGAGGAGCTGTTTTTT. It translates to CASIPVGRTLNTEELFF.

The rearrangement uses TRBV6-1 and TRBJ2-7; the D is unclear. Per germline, CDR1 MNHNS and CDR2 SASEGT. V was shortened by 8 bases and J by 0 bases, with 11 bases between the two germline ends. This CDR3 region has 13 residues. CDR3 loop: CASVPSVSYEQYV. The CDR3 bases are TGTGCCAGCGTCCCGAGTGTCTCCTACGAGCAGTACGTC.

This clone was detected ten times or more. V usage is TRBV9 and J usage is TRBJ2-1; D perhaps matches TRBD2 (6 bases). This CDR3 has 16 amino acids. The V gene's germline CDR1 is SGDLS and CDR2 YYNGEE. V dropped 3 bases and J dropped 2 bases, with 15 bases sitting between them. The CDR3 loop is CASSALTGSTYNEQFF. The CDR3 DNA follows: TGTGCCAGCAGCGCCTTAACCGGGAGCACCTACAATGAGCAGTTCTTC.

This clone was counted a few times. The genes are TRBV15 and TRBJ2-5; 7 bases agree with TRBD2. Germline loops: CDR1 LNHNV, CDR2 YYDKDF (reference sequence). Trimming cost V 6 bases and J 1 base; bases outside gene matches: 5. The CDR3 totals 14 residues. The CDR3 sequence: CATRRGGVQETQYF. In DNA, the CDR3 is TGTGCCACCAGGCGCGGGGGTGTCCAAGAGACCCAGTACTTC.

This clone turned up a few times. The DNA of the CDR3 is TGTGCCAGCAGTGGGGGTTACGAGCAGTACTTC. It yields the protein CASSGGYEQYF. V gene TRBV6-2 or TRBV6-3 combines with J gene TRBJ2-7; possibly TRBD1 or TRBD2 for D (5 bases each). V was pared by 5 bases and J by 4 bases, with 6 bases between. From germline, CDR1 is MNHEY and CDR2 SVGEGT. The CDR3 extends over 11 amino acids.

This clone was seen repeatedly, ten times or more. The chain uses TRBV12-3 or TRBV12-4 and TRBJ1-1; D gene unclear. Trimming shortened V by 2 bases and J by 4 bases, and 2 bases separated the two germline ends. CDR3 length equals 11 residues. CDR3 sequence (DNA): TGTGCCAGCAGTTTATTCACTGAAGCTTTCTTT. It specifies CASSLFTEAFF.

This clone was observed many times. The V and J genes are TRBV19 and TRBJ2-7, with TRBD2 identical over 11 bases. CDR3 length: 13 amino acids. V dropped 5 bases and J dropped 6; count of bases not matched to a gene: 3. The germline V gene encodes CDR1 LNHDA and CDR2 SQIVND (reference sequence). The CDR3 sequence is CASSLTSGTEQYF. The DNA of the CDR3 is TGTGCCAGTAGTCTGACTAGCGGGACCGAGCAGTACTTC.

This clone showed up just a few times. The chain uses TRBV20-1 and TRBJ1-1; D is undetermined. This CDR3 region has 14 residues. Trimming removed 4 bases from V and 1 base from J, with 13 bases in between. Germline CDR1 and CDR2: DFQATT and SNEGSKA (reference sequence). DNA of the CDR3: TGCAGTGCTAAGCTGGCGGGTCCGAACACTGAAGCTTTCTTT. The encoded protein is CSAKLAGPNTEAFF.

This clone was counted ten times or more. The chain joins TRBV19 to TRBJ1-3; D gene unclear. The germline CDR1 and CDR2 sequences are LNHDA and SQIVND (reference sequence). With 7 bases removed from V and 0 bases from J, the gap between germline ends came to 10 bases. The CDR3 is 14 amino acids. In DNA, the CDR3 is TGTGCCAGTAAGGTCGGCAACTCTGGAAACACCATATATTTT. Translation: CASKVGNSGNTIYF. The full variable domain, its missing parts supplied by reference TRBV19 and TRBJ1-3, is DGGITQSPKYLFRKEGQNVTLSCEQNLNHDAMYWYRQDPGQGLRLIYYSQIVNDFQKGDIAEGYSVSREKKESFPLTVTSAQKNPTAFYLCASKVGNSGNTIYFGEGSWLTVV.

The chain employs TRBV28 and TRBJ2-7; D is uncertain. The germline V gene has CDR1 MDHEN and CDR2 SYDVKM. This CDR3 is built from 12 residues. V gave up 8 bases and J gave up 10 bases, with 18 bases separating them. The CDR3 loop reads CASSERLSGQYF. DNA for the CDR3: TGTGCCAGCTCGGAACGTCTCTCGGGCCAGTACTTC. Filled out from reference TRBV28 and TRBJ2-7, the complete variable domain reads DVKVTQSSRYLVKRTGEKVFLECVQDMDHENMFWYRQDPGLGLRLIYFSYDVKMKEKGDIPEGYSVSREKKERFSLILESASTNQTSMYLCASSERLSGQYFGPGTRLTVT.

This clone was found many times. The chain has TRBV7-9 and TRBJ2-3, with 9 bases lining up with TRBD1. Per germline, CDR1 SEHNR and CDR2 FQNEAQ (reference sequence). Trimming removed 1 base from V and 4 bases from J; junction bases left unmatched: 0. The CDR3 has 14 amino acids. The CDR3 DNA reads TGTGCCAGCAGCTTAGGACAGGGGGCAGATACGCAGTATTTT. This encodes CASSLGQGADTQYF.